These T cell receptor beta chains were read from a single sample in a study of T cell responses to AZD1222 COVID-19 vaccine. Method: immunoSEQ multiplex PCR; TCRdb's copy keeps in-frame clones and lacks some. This sample has 140,000 to 150,000 clones, with roughly 91% found just once. The sequencing here drew on peripheral blood, taken on day 0 of AZD1222 vaccination. All receptors come from an adult in good health. Each CDR3 is given with its conserved first and last residue. The order of the fields is D gene, clone size, J gene, V gene, CDR3 DNA, CDR3 protein. The D gene is left open where the match is weak. Size is stated for part of the rows, as once, few or many counts, or as a class when the clone is expanded.

- | - | TRBJ2-3 | TRBV4-1 | TGCGCCAGCAGCCAATTGGACCCAGATACGCAGTATTTT | CASSQLDPDTQYF
TRBD2 | - | TRBJ2-2 | TRBV2 | TGTGCCAGCAGGGGGGGGACCAGCGGGGAGCTGTTTTTT | CASRGGTSGELFF
TRBD1 | once | TRBJ1-1 | TRBV4-1 | TGCGCCAGCAGCCGGGGACAGACGAACACTGAAGCTTTCTTT | CASSRGQTNTEAFF
- | - | TRBJ2-7 | TRBV7-2 | TGTGCCAGCAGCCCGGGCGGATACGAGCAGTACTTC | CASSPGGYEQYF
- | - | TRBJ2-2 | TRBV9 | TGTGCCAGCAGCGTAGAGGTGGCCGGGGAGCTGTTTTTT | CASSVEVAGELFF
- | - | TRBJ1-5 | TRBV10-3 | TGTGCCATCTCGTCTGAGGGCAACAATCAGCCCCAGCATTTT | CAISSEGNNQPQHF
- | - | TRBJ1-4 | TRBV5-5 | TGTGCCAGCAGCTGGGAAAACGGTCTACCTAATGAAAAACTGTTTTTT | CASSWENGLPNEKLFF
- | - | TRBJ1-4 | TRBV19 | TGTGCCAGTAGTGCCGGGATGGGGGAAAAACTGTTTTTT | CASSAGMGEKLFF
TRBD2 | - | TRBJ2-3 | TRBV24-1 | TGTGCCACCAGTGAATCCCCCAGTTCGACTAGCGGGAGTCTTACGCAGTATTTT | CATSESPSSTSGSLTQYF
- | - | TRBJ2-7 | TRBV7-9 | TGTGCCAGCAGCTTAGGGGTTCCTACTAGCCACGAGCAGTACTTC | CASSLGVPTSHEQYF
- | - | TRBJ2-5 | TRBV4-1 | TGCGCCAGCAAACTAGGGGTGCGGGACGGGGAGACCCAGTACTTC | CASKLGVRDGETQYF
TRBD2 | - | TRBJ2-1 | TRBV28 | TGTGCCAGCAGTTTCCCCCGGACTAGCGGGATCCACAATGAGCAGTTCTTC | CASSFPRTSGIHNEQFF
- | - | TRBJ2-1 | TRBV15 | TGTGCCACCAGCAGAGACAGGAGCTCCTACAATGAGCAGTTCTTC | CATSRDRSSYNEQFF
TRBD1 | - | TRBJ1-4 | TRBV18 | TGTGCCAGCTCACCTACAGGGGCAAGCGGTGGTGAAAAACTGTTTTTT | CASSPTGASGGEKLFF
- | - | TRBJ2-1 | TRBV5-1 | TGCGCCAGCAGCTTGGCTCCTTCCTACAATGAGCAGTTCTTC | CASSLAPSYNEQFF
TRBD1 | - | TRBJ1-6 | TRBV6-1 | TGTGCCAGCAGTGAGTTGGGACAGGGTAATTCACCCCTCCACTTT | CASSELGQGNSPLHF
- | - | TRBJ2-7 | TRBV6-2/TRBV6-3 | TGTGCCAGCAGTTACAAGAGCTCCTACGAGCAGTACTTC | CASSYKSSYEQYF
- | - | TRBJ1-6 | TRBV30 | TGTGCCTGGACAACCGAGGGAAATTCACCCCTCCACTTT | CAWTTEGNSPLHF
- | once | TRBJ1-1 | TRBV5-1 | TGCGCCAGCAGCTTGGTGGTAGGGAACACTGAAGCTTTCTTT | CASSLVVGNTEAFF
TRBD2 | - | TRBJ2-7 | TRBV6-1 | TGTGCCAGCAGTGAAGCATCCGGGACTAGCGGGAGTGCAAGGAACGAGCAGTACTTC | CASSEASGTSGSARNEQYF
TRBD1 | - | TRBJ1-6 | TRBV14 | TGTGCCAGCAGCTCCAGACCCCCTTGGACAGGGCGTTCACCCCTCCACTTT | CASSSRPPWTGRSPLHF
- | - | TRBJ1-3 | TRBV7-9 | TGTGCCAGCAGCTTTGGACGGGACTCTGGAAACACCATATATTTT | CASSFGRDSGNTIYF
- | - | TRBJ1-4 | TRBV30 | TGTGCCTGGAGTGTGGTCAGGGGATCTAATGAAAAACTGTTTTTT | CAWSVVRGSNEKLFF
- | - | TRBJ1-5 | TRBV4-2 | TGTGCCAGCAGCCGGAACCTAAATCAGCCCCAGCATTTT | CASSRNLNQPQHF
- | - | TRBJ1-6 | TRBV7-9 | TGTGCCAGCAGTTTACAGTCGAATTCACCCCTCCACTTT | CASSLQSNSPLHF
- | - | TRBJ1-5 | TRBV7-2 | TGTGCCAGCAGCTTAGAAGGGAGAGCTCAGCCCCAGCATTTT | CASSLEGRAQPQHF
- | - | TRBJ2-6 | TRBV19 | TGTGCCAGTAGTCCCCTAAAATCCTCCTCTGGGGCCAACGTCCTGACTTTC | CASSPLKSSSGANVLTF
- | few | TRBJ1-6 | TRBV11-1 | TGTGCCAGCAGCTCTACGGTGGACAATTCACCCCTCCACTTT | CASSSTVDNSPLHF
- | - | TRBJ1-1 | TRBV7-9 | TGTGCCAGCACCCCCAGAAGTAGGGGGAACACTGAAGCTTTCTTT | CASTPRSRGNTEAFF
- | - | TRBJ1-5 | TRBV5-5 | TGTGCCAGCAGCGCCGGGACTCCCGGACAGCCCCAGCATTTT | CASSAGTPGQPQHF